This is a list of T cell receptor beta chains from one sample in a study of shared clonotypes between healthy human individuals. The method was immunoSEQ multiplex PCR; TCRdb's version includes in-frame clones alone and lacks a portion of them. The profile shows around 1.9 million clones, 93% of them singletons. The sample consisted of naive CD8+ T cells from PBMCs. The receptor source for this set is a man aged 18 to 35 in good health. Some clones in this sample may be carry-over from other donors' samples. Both conserved end residues are trimmed from each CDR3. Fields, in order: CDR3 protein, V gene, J gene.

cdr3_aa: ASRLGSGKFPYEQY; v_call: TRBV27; j_call: TRBJ2-7
cdr3_aa: ASSQATGGFTEAF; v_call: TRBV4-1; j_call: TRBJ1-1
cdr3_aa: ASSSDRGSWSKNIQY; v_call: TRBV28; j_call: TRBJ2-4
cdr3_aa: ASSVMSGHEQF; v_call: TRBV9; j_call: TRBJ2-1
cdr3_aa: ASSYSTPAPNYGYT; v_call: TRBV6-5; j_call: TRBJ1-2
cdr3_aa: ASSLTGDGTEAF; v_call: TRBV7-9; j_call: TRBJ1-1
cdr3_aa: ASSLAWTSTDTQY; v_call: TRBV7-8; j_call: TRBJ2-3
cdr3_aa: ASSHRTAYEQY; v_call: TRBV4-2; j_call: -
cdr3_aa: ASRDGAAIDEQY; v_call: TRBV28; j_call: TRBJ2-7
cdr3_aa: ASSFIVRTGELF; v_call: TRBV27; j_call: TRBJ2-2
cdr3_aa: ASSPPGRTGELF; v_call: TRBV2; j_call: TRBJ2-2
cdr3_aa: ATSRGGQAGETQY; v_call: TRBV15; j_call: TRBJ2-5
cdr3_aa: SVRVPYGYT; v_call: TRBV29-1; j_call: TRBJ1-2
cdr3_aa: ASSLTGLYEQY; v_call: TRBV27; j_call: TRBJ2-7
cdr3_aa: ASRLEGHTEAF; v_call: TRBV5-1; j_call: TRBJ1-1